Listed here are 28 T cell receptor beta chains from one sample, sequenced in a study of CXCR3-negative and CXCR3-positive naive CD8 T cells. The libraries of TRB cDNA were prepared using 5' RACE with UMI labels. TCRdb reprocessed the 5' RACE reads and reports one entry per CDR3 protein, with no DNA. The table for this sample gives 150,000 or so distinct CDR3 sequences. Sample: naive CXCR3- CD8+ T cells from blood. Regarding subset: CD45RO-CCR7+CD27+CD95- naive CD8+ T cells lacking CXCR3 (TNR3-). Receptors were obtained from a human donor in good health. Some clones in this sample may be carry-over from other donors' samples.

This rearrangement joins TRBV4-3 to TRBJ2-1; TCRdb returns TRBD2, unconfirmable since there is no DNA. The germline V gene encodes CDR1 LGHNA and CDR2 YSLEER. There are 19 residues in the CDR3. The CDR3 sequence: CASSQEARLAGAAGNEQFF.

This chain joins TRBV7-9 and TRBJ2-7. Germline V gene sequence: CDR1 SEHNR, CDR2 FQNEAQ (reference sequence). The CDR3 has 13 amino acids. The CDR3 loop is CASKSYSSYEQYF.

This sequence joins TRBV5-1 and TRBJ2-3. This CDR3 spans 15 amino acids. CDR1 and CDR2 (germline): SGHRS, YFSETQ. CDR3 amino acids: CASSALGSSTDTQYF.

V and J are TRBV7-9 and TRBJ2-3. Germline values: CDR1 SEHNR, CDR2 FQNEAQ (reference sequence). The CDR3 length is 14 residues. The CDR3 loop is CASSPQRGTDTQYF. The variable domain in full, completed from reference TRBV7-9 and TRBJ2-3, reads DTGVSQNPRHKITKRGQNVTFRCDPISEHNRLYWYRQTLGQGPEFLTYFQNEAQLEKSRLLSDRFSAERPKGSFSTLEIQRTEQGDSAMYLCASSPQRGTDTQYFGPGTRLTVL.

This CDR3 is CASSQGPTSYEQYF. The chain employs TRBV12-3 or TRBV12-4 and TRBJ2-7; absent DNA, TCRdb's TRBD1 call cannot be checked. CDR3 length: 14 amino acids.

This rearrangement joins TRBV21-1 to TRBJ1-1; the D call from TCRdb, TRBD1, cannot be confirmed without DNA. TRBV21-1 is shown as a pseudogene. The CDR3 sequence is 16 residues long. The CDR3 region is CASSKKPGQVNTEAFF.

The CDR3 loop reads CASSSTGVTYNEQFF. This chain links TRBV6-2 or TRBV6-3 with TRBJ2-1; TCRdb picks TRBD1, but there is no DNA to check that call. This CDR3 spans 15 amino acids. Germline V gene data show CDR1 as MNHEY and CDR2 as SVGEGT.

The chain carries TRBV29-1 and TRBJ1-3. The CDR3 sequence is 16 residues long. From germline, CDR1 is SQVTM and CDR2 ANQGSEA. The CDR3 is CSVEDPAPGRGNTIYF.

The chain uses TRBV9 and TRBJ2-2. The CDR3 has 16 residues. Germline loops: CDR1 SGDLS, CDR2 YYNGEE. CDR3 residues: CASSVGTGRDTGELFF. The full variable domain, rest sourced from reference TRBV9 and TRBJ2-2, is DSGVTQTPKHLITATGQRVTLRCSPRSGDLSVYWYQQSLDQGLQFLIQYYNGEERAKGNILERFSAQQFPDLHSELNLSSLELGDSALYFCASSVGTGRDTGELFFGEGSRLTVL.

This chain uses TRBV7-6 with TRBJ2-3; as DNA is missing, the TRBD1 call by TCRdb cannot be tested. CDR1 SGHVS and CDR2 FNYEAQ come from the germline V gene. This CDR3 comprises 14 residues. The CDR3 loop is CASSTGTGRDTQYF.

This CDR3 reads CASRPPGQGVDEQFF. This chain connects TRBV7-9 to TRBJ2-1; TCRdb's D gene call, TRBD1, goes unchecked for lack of DNA. The CDR3 consists of 15 residues. Germline lookup yields CDR1 SEHNR and CDR2 FQNEAQ (reference sequence).

The chain joins TRBV20-1 to TRBJ2-7; TCRdb names TRBD2, which stays unverified in the absence of DNA. The CDR3 runs 13 residues. Germline V gene sequence: CDR1 DFQATT, CDR2 SNEGSKA (reference sequence). CDR3 in amino acids: CSASSGSSYEQYF.

This chain uses TRBV3-1 with TRBJ2-7; TCRdb's D call of TRBD2 is untestable without DNA. The CDR3 is made up of 17 amino acids. From germline, CDR1 is LGHDT and CDR2 YNNKEL (reference sequence). CDR3 amino acids: CASSQDPIEGRGHEQYF.

The chain couples TRBV27 to TRBJ2-7; as DNA is missing, the TRBD1 call by TCRdb cannot be tested. This CDR3 comprises 15 residues. In germline, CDR1 is MNHEY, CDR2 SMNVEV (reference sequence). CDR3 amino acids: CASSLFPGTTYEQYF.

The gene calls are TRBV6-4 and TRBJ1-1. CDR1 is MRHNA, CDR2 SNTAGT, per germline. The CDR3 runs to 13 residues. The CDR3 spells CATTLSGNTEAFF.

Here the CDR3 reads CASSKHPGGGGEETQYF. The V call is TRBV6-5, the J call TRBJ2-5; no DNA is available, so the TRBD1 call from TCRdb remains unchecked. The germline V gene has CDR1 MNHEY and CDR2 SVGAGI. The CDR3 has 17 residues.

J is TRBJ1-1 and V is TRBV7-3; the TCRdb D gene call, TRBD1, has no DNA to confirm it. CDR3 length: 14 residues. Germline values: CDR1 SGHTA, CDR2 FQGTGA. CDR3 sequence reads: CASSLGARGAEAFF.

J is TRBJ1-4 and V is TRBV15; TCRdb outputs TRBD1, but without DNA this stays unchecked. Germline loops: CDR1 LNHNV, CDR2 YYDKDF (reference sequence). There are 18 residues in the CDR3. The CDR3 sequence: CATSRFPRVGTKDEKLFF.

This CDR3 reads CASSMGTPNSPQHF. The chain recombines TRBV19 with TRBJ1-5; TCRdb proposes TRBD1, but this gene call is untestable without DNA. The CDR3 has 14 amino acids. CDR1 is LNHDA and CDR2 is SQIVND in the germline V gene (reference sequence).

CDR3: CASSYETGSYNEQFF. The chain joins TRBV6-2 or TRBV6-3 to TRBJ2-1; the D call of TRBD1 rests on TCRdb alone, since no DNA is present to check it. Germline CDR1 reads MNHEY; CDR2 reads SVGEGT. The CDR3 totals 15 residues.

The CDR3 sequence: CASSVAITNSDTQYF. The chain links TRBV9 to TRBJ2-3. This CDR3 has 15 amino acids. Looked up from germline, CDR1 is SGDLS and CDR2 is YYNGEE.

The rearrangement joins TRBV4-3 to TRBJ1-2. Germline V CDR1 and CDR2: LGHNA, YSLEER. This CDR3 region has 15 residues. The CDR3 protein is CASSLEGRSNYGYTF.

This rearrangement joins TRBV29-1 to TRBJ1-2; TCRdb indicates TRBD1, and absent DNA this call remains unverified. CDR1 and CDR2 from the germline V gene are SQVTM and ANQGSEA. CDR3 length equals 12 residues. The CDR3 protein is CSVLQDSMDYTF.

V is TRBV3-1 and J is TRBJ1-2. Per germline, CDR1 LGHDT and CDR2 YNNKEL (reference sequence). The CDR3 covers 16 residues. The CDR3: CASSQDRGEESYGYTF.

The chain uses TRBV29-1 and TRBJ2-1; TCRdb outputs TRBD1, but without DNA this stays unchecked. This CDR3 contains 11 residues. Germline V gene lookup returns CDR1 SQVTM and CDR2 ANQGSEA. This chain's CDR3 is CSTRGGGEQFF.

The genes are TRBV29-1 and TRBJ1-2. The CDR3 has 16 amino acids. Germline CDR1 reads SQVTM; CDR2 reads ANQGSEA. CDR3 amino acids: CSAEVQASSNFYGYTF.

The rearrangement links TRBV15 to TRBJ2-1; TCRdb picks TRBD1, but there is no DNA to check that call. Germline V gene lookup returns CDR1 LNHNV and CDR2 YYDKDF (reference sequence). This CDR3 is 15 amino acids long. CDR3 amino acids: CATSRDRAGANEQFF.

V gene TRBV7-9 combines with J gene TRBJ2-3; there is no DNA to check the TCRdb D call of TRBD2. The CDR3 has 16 residues. Germline V gives CDR1 SEHNR, CDR2 FQNEAQ (reference sequence). The CDR3 loop is CASSLSAGGSTDTQYF.